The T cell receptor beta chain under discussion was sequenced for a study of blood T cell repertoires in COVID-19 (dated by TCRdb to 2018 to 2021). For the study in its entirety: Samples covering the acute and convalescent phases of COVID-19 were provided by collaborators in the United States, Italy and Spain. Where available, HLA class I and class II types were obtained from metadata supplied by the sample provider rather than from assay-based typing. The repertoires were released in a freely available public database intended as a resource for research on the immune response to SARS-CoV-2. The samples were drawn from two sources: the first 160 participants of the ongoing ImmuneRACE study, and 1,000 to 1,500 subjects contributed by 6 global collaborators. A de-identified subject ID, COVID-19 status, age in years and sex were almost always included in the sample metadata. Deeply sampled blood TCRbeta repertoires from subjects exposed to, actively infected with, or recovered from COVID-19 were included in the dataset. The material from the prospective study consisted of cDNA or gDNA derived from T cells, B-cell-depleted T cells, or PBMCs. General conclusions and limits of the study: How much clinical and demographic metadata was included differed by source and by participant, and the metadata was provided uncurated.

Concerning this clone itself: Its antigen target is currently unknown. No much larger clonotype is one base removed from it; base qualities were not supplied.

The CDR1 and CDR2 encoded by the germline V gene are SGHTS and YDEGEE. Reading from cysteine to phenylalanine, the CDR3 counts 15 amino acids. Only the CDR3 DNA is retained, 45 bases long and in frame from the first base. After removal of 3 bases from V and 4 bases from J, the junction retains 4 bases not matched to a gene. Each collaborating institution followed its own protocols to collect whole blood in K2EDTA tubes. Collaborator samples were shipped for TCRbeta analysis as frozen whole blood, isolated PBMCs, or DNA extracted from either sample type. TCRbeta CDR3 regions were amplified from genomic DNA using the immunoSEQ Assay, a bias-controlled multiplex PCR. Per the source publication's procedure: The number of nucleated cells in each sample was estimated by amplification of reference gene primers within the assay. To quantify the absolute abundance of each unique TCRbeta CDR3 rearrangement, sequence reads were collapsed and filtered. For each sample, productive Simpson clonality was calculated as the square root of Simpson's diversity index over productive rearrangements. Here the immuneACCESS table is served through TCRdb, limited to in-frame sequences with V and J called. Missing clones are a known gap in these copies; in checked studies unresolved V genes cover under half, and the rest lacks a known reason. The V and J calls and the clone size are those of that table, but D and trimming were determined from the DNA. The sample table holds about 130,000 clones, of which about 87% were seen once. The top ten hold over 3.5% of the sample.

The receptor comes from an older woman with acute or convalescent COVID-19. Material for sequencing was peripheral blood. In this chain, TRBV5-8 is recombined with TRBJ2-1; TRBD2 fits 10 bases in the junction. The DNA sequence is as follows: TGTGCCAGCAGCTCCGGGACTAGCGCTTACAATGAGCAGTTCTTC. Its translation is CASSSGTSAYNEQFF.